These T cell receptor beta chains were read from a single sample in a study of blood T cell repertoires in COVID-19. Method: immunoSEQ multiplex PCR; TCRdb's copy keeps in-frame clones and lacks some. The sample has roughly 150,000 clones; approximately 93% are singletons. Input material: peripheral blood. Receptor source: a woman aged 55-70 years with COVID-19, enrolled during active disease. Each CDR3 is given with its conserved first and last residue. Fields, in order: V gene, clone size, D gene, J gene, CDR3 DNA, CDR3 protein. A D gene is named only where the DNA matches it firmly. The listing skips clone size in some rows; elsewhere it reads once, few, many or a size class.

TRBV6-5,once,TRBD1,TRBJ2-2,TGTGCCAGCAGGACAGGGGTTAACACCGGGGAGCTGTTTTTT,CASRTGVNTGELFF
TRBV5-1,.,.,TRBJ1-3,TGCGCCAGCAGCTTGGCTAGCTCTGGAAACACCATATATTTT,CASSLASSGNTIYF
TRBV19,.,.,TRBJ2-1,TGTGCCAGTAGTCCCGACTCGGCACCCAATGAGCAGTTCTTC,CASSPDSAPNEQFF
TRBV6-2/TRBV6-3,.,TRBD1,TRBJ1-5,TGTGCCAGCAGTTACTCGGGACAGCTTAATCAGCCCCAGCATTTT,CASSYSGQLNQPQHF
TRBV27,.,.,TRBJ2-7,TGTGCCAGCTTTCCCTCCGAGCAGTACTTC,CASFPSEQYF
TRBV9,.,TRBD1,TRBJ1-6,TGTGCCAGCAGCCTAGGGTCCGGGACAGGGTATAATTCACCCCTCCACTTT,CASSLGSGTGYNSPLHF
TRBV7-2,.,.,TRBJ2-1,TGTGCCAGCACCCTATGGTGGGGAAGTTCGGGGGACAATGAGCAGTTCTTC,CASTLWWGSSGDNEQFF
TRBV21-1,.,.,TRBJ2-7,TGTGCCAGCAGCAAAAGGGGCATCGACAGGCCTCTCTACGAGCAGTACTTC,CASSKRGIDRPLYEQYF
TRBV19,.,.,TRBJ1-2,TGTGCCAGTAGTCTTACAGGGCCTAACTATGGCTACACCTTC,CASSLTGPNYGYTF
TRBV3-1/TRBV3-2,.,TRBD1,TRBJ1-5,TGTGCCAGCAGCCGGGGACAGGGAGTGAATCAGCCCCAGCATTTT,CASSRGQGVNQPQHF
TRBV6-5,.,.,TRBJ1-2,TGTGCCAGCAGTTACTCGACCCTGACTGACTACTATGGCTACACCTTC,CASSYSTLTDYYGYTF
TRBV5-1,.,.,TRBJ1-1,TGCGCCAGCAGCCCCGGGCGGGGGCTAGAGAAAGCTTTCTTT,CASSPGRGLEKAFF
TRBV23-1,.,.,TRBJ1-1,TGCGCCAGCAGTCAATTTTTTTCCGTCGCAAGGATAGTCGCGGATTCCATGAACACTGAAGCTTTCTTT,CASSQFFSVARIVADSMNTEAFF
TRBV30,.,.,TRBJ1-2,TGTGCCTGGGGCCAGGGTCACTATGGCTACACCTTC,CAWGQGHYGYTF
TRBV2,.,TRBD1,TRBJ2-1,TGTGCCAGCACCGGACAGGGGGCTGACAATGAGCAGTTCTTC,CASTGQGADNEQFF
TRBV27,.,TRBD1,TRBJ1-2,TGTGCCAGCAGTTTCTCCGCCCGACAGGGAAACTATGGCTACACCTTC,CASSFSARQGNYGYTF
TRBV3-1/TRBV3-2,.,.,TRBJ2-1,TGTGCCAGCAGCTTTCAGGGTGTCTACAATGAGCAGTTCTTC,CASSFQGVYNEQFF
TRBV13,.,TRBD1,TRBJ2-4,TGTGCCAGCAGCCAGGACAGGGCGTTGGGCATTCAGTACTTC,CASSQDRALGIQYF
TRBV7-2,.,.,TRBJ1-5,TGTGCCAGCAGCTTAAGTACAGGGAGCAATCAGCCCCAGCATTTT,CASSLSTGSNQPQHF
TRBV4-1,.,.,TRBJ1-5,TGCGCCAGCAGCCAAGACTATAGCAATCAGCCCCAGCATTTT,CASSQDYSNQPQHF
TRBV11-2,.,TRBD1,TRBJ1-2,TGTGCCAGCAGCTTGACAGGGAAAAAGGATGGCTACACCTTC,CASSLTGKKDGYTF
TRBV5-1,.,TRBD1,TRBJ1-2,TGCGCCAGCAAAAGGACAGGGGGCGCTGGAAGTGGCTACACCTTC,CASKRTGGAGSGYTF
TRBV19,.,.,TRBJ1-1,TGTGCCAGTAGTAGAGGACAGTACACTGAAGCTTTCTTT,CASSRGQYTEAFF
TRBV30,few,.,TRBJ2-2,TGTGCCTGGAGTGCAACAAGGGGTACCGGGGAGCTGTTTTTT,CAWSATRGTGELFF